The 11 T cell receptor beta chains reported below all come from one sample, sequenced in a study of T cells after posttransplantation cyclophosphamide listed by TCRdb under 2016. The library was made by the immunoSEQ multiplex PCR assay. TCRdb re-hosts the immuneACCESS table, in-frame sequences only. Its copies lack some clones; in the studies checked, an unresolved V gene accounts for under half of them, and the cause for the rest is not known. The table puts roughly 40,000 clones in this sample, none counted just once. The ten largest clones represent about 5% of the sample. Specimen: PBMCs. The receptors here all came from a woman aged 45-59 years in good health and a related stem cell transplant donor.

This clone occurred many times. DNA for the CDR3: TGCGCCAGCAGCTTGGTAGCGGGATCGGGGGAAGCTTTCTTT. Translated, it gives CASSLVAGSGEAFF. The chain links TRBV5-1 to TRBJ1-1, with D hard to call. Germline CDR1 reads SGHRS; CDR2 reads YFSETQ. The CDR3 spans 14 residues. With 0 bases removed from V and 8 bases from J, the gap between germline ends came to 14 bases. The complete variable domain, with remaining parts taken from reference TRBV5-1 and TRBJ1-1, reads KAGVTQTPRYLIKTRGQQVTLSCSPISGHRSVSWYQQTPGQGLQFLFEYFSETQRNKGNFPGRFSGRQFSNSRSEMNVSTLELGDSALYLCASSLVAGSGEAFFGQGTRLTVV.

This clone has a count of ten or more. The chain has TRBV28 and TRBJ1-5, with D possibly matching TRBD1 (5 bases). The CDR3 runs 15 residues. CDR1 and CDR2 (germline): MDHEN, SYDVKM. V was pared by 6 bases and J by 1 base, with 13 bases between. CDR3 DNA sequence: TGTGCCAGCAGACCGGGGGGGGTAAGCAATCAGCCCCAGCATTTT. Translated: CASRPGGVSNQPQHF.

The sample holds many counts of this clone. The chain recombines TRBV6-5 with TRBJ2-1, with 8 bases fitting TRBD2. Germline loops: CDR1 MNHEY, CDR2 SVGAGI. This CDR3 is built from 15 residues. J was trimmed by 10 bases and V by 7 bases; bases with no gene match: 15. The CDR3 spells CASIAGGGRGREQFF. The CDR3 bases are TGTGCCAGCATAGCCGGGGGGGGCCGGGGTAGGGAGCAGTTCTTC.

This clone was seen ten or more times. This chain uses TRBV27 with TRBJ2-7, with TRBD1 identical over 9 bases. Germline CDR1 is MNHEY and CDR2 is SMNVEV (reference sequence). This CDR3 is built from 16 residues. Germline trimming cut 6 bases from V and 3 bases from J; bases unmatched to any gene: 12. Here the CDR3 DNA reads TGTGCCAGCAGGGACTACAGTGACAGGGGGATCTACGAGCAGTACTTC. Protein product: CASRDYSDRGIYEQYF.

This clone was counted at least ten times. The V and J genes are TRBV7-8 and TRBJ1-2; TRBD1 is a possible D gene (6 bases). The CDR3 sequence is 14 residues long. Trimming cost V 4 bases and J 1 base, with 10 bases left between them. Germline V gene data show CDR1 as SGHVS and CDR2 as FQNEAQ. Here the CDR3 DNA reads TGTGCCAGCAGCTCGAAGGGGGATAACTATGGCTACACCTTC. This translates into CASSSKGDNYGYTF.

This clone was counted many times. The rearrangement links TRBV30 to TRBJ1-2, with TRBD1 identical over 7 bases. Per the germline V gene, CDR1 is GTSNPN and CDR2 is SVGIG (reference sequence). V gave up 7 bases and J gave up 6 bases; unmatched junction bases: 8. The CDR3 sequence is 12 residues long. CDR3 residues: CAYPDRANGYTF. The CDR3 coding sequence is TGTGCCTATCCAGACAGGGCAAATGGCTACACCTTC.

At least ten counts were recorded for this clone. The identical CDR3 is also encoded by other nucleotide sequences in the sample. The chain recombines TRBV19 with TRBJ1-6; 8 nucleotides agree with TRBD1. Per the germline V gene, CDR1 is LNHDA and CDR2 is SQIVND (reference sequence). V lost 5 bases, J lost 8 bases, and 11 bases stayed unmatched. CDR3 length equals 16 residues. CDR3 sequence: CASSPGQGKFDSPLHF. In nucleotides, the CDR3 is TGTGCCAGTAGTCCAGGACAGGGAAAGTTCGATTCACCCCTCCACTTT.

This clone was recorded many times. This chain links TRBV9 with TRBJ2-3; maybe TRBD2 (6 bases). CDR3 size: 17 residues. Germline CDR1 SGDLS, CDR2 YYNGEE. V dropped 4 bases and J dropped 5 bases, with 23 bases sitting between them. CDR3 DNA sequence: TGTGCCAGCAGCACGCGGTCGGCAGGGTGGGGAGGAGATACGCAGTATTTT. Translated, it gives CASSTRSAGWGGDTQYF.

At least ten counts were recorded for this clone. The chain combines TRBV4-2 with TRBJ1-1; D remains ambiguous. V lost 1 base to trimming and J lost 5 bases, with 17 bases between them. The germline gives CDR1 LGHNA, CDR2 YNFKEQ. The CDR3 runs 16 residues. CDR3 in amino acids: CASSQGDSSRGTEAFF. CDR3 coding DNA: TGTGCCAGCAGCCAAGGTGATAGTTCCCGAGGGACTGAAGCTTTCTTT.

Ten or more counts support this clone. The J gene is TRBJ1-5, the V gene TRBV2, with a possible D match to TRBD1 (6 bases). The length of the CDR3 is 13 residues. CDR1 and CDR2 (germline): SNHLY, FYNNEI. V was trimmed by 2 bases and J by 4 bases, leaving 6 bases between them. CDR3 in DNA: TGTGCCAGCAGTGAAAGGGGGAATCAGCCCCAGCATTTT. Residues: CASSERGNQPQHF.

This clone was counted many times. The chain employs TRBV5-6 and TRBJ1-1, with 7 bases identical to TRBD1. This CDR3 spans 17 amino acids. V lost 4 bases and J lost 1; bases outside the gene matches: 13. Germline V gene sequence: CDR1 SGHDT, CDR2 YYEEEE. The CDR3 is CASSRRLTGTANTEAFF. The DNA for the CDR3 is TGTGCCAGCAGCAGAAGATTGACAGGGACCGCGAACACTGAAGCTTTCTTT.